A selection of T cell receptor beta chains follows, all from one sample in a study of neoadjuvant anti-PD-1 for oral cavity cancer. TCRdb's copy holds only in-frame clones and misses some; the assay was immunoSEQ multiplex PCR. Among tens of thousands of clones listed, roughly 30% were seen once. Specimen: tumor tissue, collected after nivolumab (anti-PD-1) treatment. The receptors stem from a person aged 35-79 years with oral cavity squamous cell carcinoma. Both conserved end residues are part of each CDR3. The D gene is left open where the match is weak. Only part of the rows carry a size: once, few, many, or a class if the clone is expanded.

J gene,V gene,clone size,D gene,CDR3 protein,CDR3 DNA
TRBJ2-7,TRBV7-9,few,-,CASSLAGSSSEQYF,TGTGCCAGCAGCTTAGCCGGGAGTAGCTCCGAGCAGTACTTC
TRBJ2-1,TRBV15,hyperexpanded,TRBD1,CATSRESPGQGIDEQFF,TGTGCCACCAGCAGAGAATCTCCGGGACAGGGGATAGATGAGCAGTTCTTC
TRBJ1-1,TRBV29-1,-,-,CSVGNQVRNTEAFF,TGCAGCGTTGGTAATCAGGTCCGGAACACTGAAGCTTTCTTT
TRBJ1-2,TRBV25-1,-,TRBD1,CASSGQGVYGYTF,TGTGCCAGCAGTGGCCAGGGGGTCTATGGCTACACCTTC
TRBJ2-7,TRBV29-1,few,-,CSVMGGGTGFEQYF,TGCAGCGTTATGGGCGGGGGGACAGGGTTCGAGCAGTACTTC
TRBJ1-5,TRBV2,medium-sized,-,CASRAGASSNQPQHF,TGTGCCAGCAGGGCCGGGGCCTCTAGCAATCAGCCCCAGCATTTT
TRBJ2-7,TRBV5-6,-,-,CASSYGREQYF,TGTGCCAGCAGCTATGGTCGCGAGCAGTACTTC
TRBJ2-7,TRBV7-2,few,-,CASSLTGGMSSYEQYF,TGTGCCAGCAGCTTGACAGGCGGGATGAGCTCCTACGAGCAGTACTTC
TRBJ2-3,TRBV5-1,-,-,CASSTQPTPDTQYF,TGCGCCAGCAGCACCCAGCCAACGCCAGATACGCAGTATTTT
TRBJ2-7,TRBV7-8,few,-,CASSLQGFSLEQYF,TGTGCCAGCAGCTTACAGGGATTTTCCCTCGAGCAGTACTTC
TRBJ2-7,TRBV28,few,-,CASKGTGGSYEQYF,TGTGCCAGTAAGGGGACGGGCGGCTCCTACGAGCAGTACTTC
TRBJ1-5,TRBV5-3,-,-,CARSLVWGGFSGPQHF,TGTGCCAGAAGCTTGGTTTGGGGGGGATTCTCGGGGCCCCAGCATTTT
TRBJ2-1,TRBV20-1,-,TRBD2,CSARTSNEQFF,TGCAGTGCTCGGACTAGCAACGAGCAGTTCTTC
TRBJ1-5,TRBV5-6,-,-,CASSLIGYSNQPQHF,TGTGCCAGCAGCTTGATCGGCTATAGCAATCAGCCCCAGCATTTT
TRBJ1-2,TRBV30,few,-,CAWSVSRQGHGYTF,TGTGCCTGGAGTGTAAGCAGGCAGGGCCATGGCTACACCTTC
TRBJ2-5,TRBV7-9,-,TRBD2,CASSLRLAVQETQYF,TGTGCCAGCAGCTTACGGCTAGCGGTCCAAGAGACCCAGTACTTC
TRBJ2-2,TRBV4-2,-,-,CASKLADLSGTNTGELFF,TGTGCCAGCAAGTTGGCTGATTTGAGTGGGACGAACACCGGGGAGCTGTTTTTT
TRBJ1-2,TRBV5-1,few,-,CASSLGTASHGYTF,TGCGCCAGCAGCCTCGGGACGGCGAGTCATGGCTACACCTTC
TRBJ1-2,TRBV5-4,few,-,CASSSSDYGYTF,TGTGCCAGCAGCTCTTCTGACTATGGCTACACCTTC
TRBJ2-7,TRBV5-4,-,TRBD1,CASSPRTGGVEQYF,TGTGCCAGCAGCCCCCGGACAGGGGGCGTCGAGCAGTACTTC
TRBJ2-5,TRBV7-6,-,TRBD2,CASSSYPGTSGAAVQETQYF,TGTGCCAGCAGCTCGTACCCCGGGACTAGCGGGGCAGCGGTACAAGAGACCCAGTACTTC
TRBJ1-6,TRBV30,many,-,CAWSFYNSPLHF,TGTGCCTGGAGCTTCTATAATTCACCCCTCCACTTT
TRBJ2-3,TRBV30,few,-,CAWSVRGADTQYF,TGTGCCTGGAGTGTACGTGGGGCAGATACGCAGTATTTT
TRBJ2-3,TRBV2,few,-,CASGWRETDTQYF,TGTGCCAGCGGATGGAGGGAGACAGATACGCAGTATTTT
TRBJ2-1,TRBV5-4,-,TRBD1,CASSWGQGVTNEQFF,TGTGCCAGCAGCTGGGGACAGGGGGTTACCAATGAGCAGTTCTTC
TRBJ1-1,TRBV1,-,-,CTSRATYRAFGAFF,TGCACCAGCAGGGCGACTTACAGGGCCTTCGGAGCTTTCTTT
TRBJ2-6,TRBV28,few,-,CASSLRLVSGANVLTF,TGTGCCAGCAGTTTGAGGCTGGTCTCTGGGGCCAACGTCCTGACTTTC
TRBJ1-5,TRBV7-8,-,TRBD1,CASSHSGGGQPQHF,TGTGCCAGCAGCCACTCAGGGGGGGGCCAGCCCCAGCATTTT
TRBJ1-4,TRBV28,once,TRBD1,CASSPPGQGFSGEKLFF,TGTGCCAGCAGTCCTCCGGGACAGGGATTTAGCGGTGAAAAACTGTTTTTT
TRBJ2-3,TRBV7-3,few,-,CASSLSTGASTDTQYF,TGTGCCAGCAGCCTATCGACTGGGGCTAGCACAGATACGCAGTATTTT
TRBJ2-1,TRBV11-1,few,TRBD2,CASSSLAGGRDYEQFF,TGTGCCAGCAGCTCGCTAGCGGGGGGGCGAGATTATGAGCAGTTCTTC
TRBJ2-1,TRBV19,few,TRBD2,CASSIGGGTYNEQFF,TGTGCCAGTAGTATAGGCGGGGGAACCTACAATGAGCAGTTCTTC
TRBJ1-2,TRBV6-5,-,-,CASSYSSPLISYGYTF,TGTGCCAGCAGTTACTCCTCCCCTCTTATTTCATATGGCTACACCTTC
TRBJ2-5,TRBV6-5,once,TRBD1,CASSTRDRETQYF,TGTGCCAGCAGTACCCGGGACAGAGAGACCCAGTACTTC
TRBJ2-3,TRBV7-6,many,-,CASSNADTQYF,TGTGCCAGCAGCAACGCCGATACGCAGTATTTT
TRBJ1-3,TRBV14,-,-,CASSLHISSAVMFGNTIYF,TGTGCCAGCAGCCTTCACATTTCCTCAGCAGTTATGTTCGGAAACACCATATATTTT
TRBJ1-3,TRBV2,-,-,CASQGVNSGNTIYF,TGTGCCAGCCAAGGGGTCAACTCTGGAAACACCATATATTTT
TRBJ1-2,TRBV30,-,-,CAWSDGGPGGYTF,TGTGCCTGGAGTGATGGGGGCCCCGGGGGCTACACCTTC